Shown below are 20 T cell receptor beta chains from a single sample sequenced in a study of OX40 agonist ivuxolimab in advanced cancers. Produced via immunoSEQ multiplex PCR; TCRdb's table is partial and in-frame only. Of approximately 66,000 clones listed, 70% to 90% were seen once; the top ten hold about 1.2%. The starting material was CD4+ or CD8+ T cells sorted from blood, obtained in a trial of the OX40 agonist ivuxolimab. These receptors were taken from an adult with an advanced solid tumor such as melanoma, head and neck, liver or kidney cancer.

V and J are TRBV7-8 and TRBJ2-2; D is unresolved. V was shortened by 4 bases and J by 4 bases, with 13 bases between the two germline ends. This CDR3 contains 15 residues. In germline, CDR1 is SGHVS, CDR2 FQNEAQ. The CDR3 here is CASSSGRPFTGELFF. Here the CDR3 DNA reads TGTGCCAGCAGCTCAGGAAGACCGTTCACCGGGGAGCTGTTTTTT.

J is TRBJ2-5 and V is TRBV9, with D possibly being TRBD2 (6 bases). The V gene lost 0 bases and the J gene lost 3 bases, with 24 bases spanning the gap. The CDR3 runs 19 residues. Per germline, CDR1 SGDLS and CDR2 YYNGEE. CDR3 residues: CASSVVMWGGVEGKETQYF. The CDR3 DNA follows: TGTGCCAGCAGCGTAGTGATGTGGGGAGGCGTGGAAGGCAAAGAGACCCAGTACTTC.

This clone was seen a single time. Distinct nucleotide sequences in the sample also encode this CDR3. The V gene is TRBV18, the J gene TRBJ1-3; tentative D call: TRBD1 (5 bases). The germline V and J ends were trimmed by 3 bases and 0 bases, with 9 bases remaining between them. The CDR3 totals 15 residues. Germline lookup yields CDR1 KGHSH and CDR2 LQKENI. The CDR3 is CASSPGTASGNTIYF. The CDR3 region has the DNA TGTGCCAGCTCACCCGGGACTGCCTCTGGAAACACCATATATTTT.

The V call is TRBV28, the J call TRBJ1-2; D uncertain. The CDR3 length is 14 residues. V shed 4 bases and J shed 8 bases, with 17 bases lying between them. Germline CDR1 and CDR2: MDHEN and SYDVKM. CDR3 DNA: TGTGCCAGCAGTTCTCTTGTCCAAATAGGAGGCTACACCTTC. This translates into CASSSLVQIGGYTF.

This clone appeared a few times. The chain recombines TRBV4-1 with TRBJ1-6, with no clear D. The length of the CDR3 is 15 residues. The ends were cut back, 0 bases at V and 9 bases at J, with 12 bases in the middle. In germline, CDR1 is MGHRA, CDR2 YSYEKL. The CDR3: CASSQDPNKFSPLHF. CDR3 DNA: TGCGCCAGCAGCCAAGACCCTAACAAGTTTTCACCCCTCCACTTT.

The chain's CDR3 is CASSYRGEGANVLTF. The CDR3 DNA reads TGTGCCAGCAGTTACAGGGGTGAAGGGGCCAACGTCCTGACTTTC. The V and J genes are TRBV6-5 and TRBJ2-6; a weak D match, TRBD1 (5 bases). The germline V gene has CDR1 MNHEY and CDR2 SVGAGI. The CDR3 spans 15 residues. V was shortened by 2 bases and J by 4 bases, with 9 bases between the two germline ends.

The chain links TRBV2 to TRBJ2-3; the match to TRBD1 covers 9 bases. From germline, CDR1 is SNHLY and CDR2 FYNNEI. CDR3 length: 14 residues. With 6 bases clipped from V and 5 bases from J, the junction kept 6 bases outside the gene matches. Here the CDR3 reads CASSYRGRGDTQYF. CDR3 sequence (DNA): TGTGCCAGCAGCTACAGGGGGCGCGGAGATACGCAGTATTTT.

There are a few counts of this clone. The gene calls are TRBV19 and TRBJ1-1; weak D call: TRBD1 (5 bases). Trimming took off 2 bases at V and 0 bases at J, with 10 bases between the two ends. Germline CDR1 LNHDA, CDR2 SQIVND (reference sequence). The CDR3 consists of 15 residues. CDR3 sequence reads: CASSIYGGLNTEAFF. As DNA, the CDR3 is TGTGCCAGTAGTATATACGGGGGTCTGAACACTGAAGCTTTCTTT.

DNA of the CDR3: TGTGCCAGCAGCGTTGGCAGGAACACCGGGGAGCTGTTTTTT. Protein product: CASSVGRNTGELFF. V gene TRBV9 combines with J gene TRBJ2-2; D unresolved. V was clipped by 2 bases and J by 1 base, with 6 bases between them. The germline V gene has CDR1 SGDLS and CDR2 YYNGEE. The CDR3 sequence is 14 residues long.

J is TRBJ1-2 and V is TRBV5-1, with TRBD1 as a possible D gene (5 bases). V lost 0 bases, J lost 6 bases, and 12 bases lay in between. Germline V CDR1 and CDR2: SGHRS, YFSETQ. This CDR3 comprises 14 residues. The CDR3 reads CASSLGGSLDGYTF. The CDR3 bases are TGCGCCAGCAGCTTGGGGGGCTCCCTTGATGGCTACACCTTC.

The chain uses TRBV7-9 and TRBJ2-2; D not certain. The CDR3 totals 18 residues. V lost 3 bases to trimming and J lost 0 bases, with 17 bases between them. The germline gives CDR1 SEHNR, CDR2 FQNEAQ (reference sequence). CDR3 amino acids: CASSLLPSVPPNTGELFF. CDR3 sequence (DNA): TGTGCCAGCAGCTTGCTTCCATCAGTTCCTCCGAACACCGGGGAGCTGTTTTTT.

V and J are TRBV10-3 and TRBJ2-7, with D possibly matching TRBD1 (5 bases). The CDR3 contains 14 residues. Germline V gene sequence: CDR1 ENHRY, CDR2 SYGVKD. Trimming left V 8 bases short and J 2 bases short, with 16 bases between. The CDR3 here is CAISQTALAYEQYF. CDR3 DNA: TGTGCCATCTCGCAGACAGCGTTGGCCTACGAGCAGTACTTC.

In DNA form, the CDR3 reads TGTGCCAGCAGCCCCCGACTAGCGGGGGATTCCAATGAGCAGTTCTTC. Its translation: CASSPRLAGDSNEQFF. The chain is built from TRBV11-2 and TRBJ2-1, with TRBD2 matching 12 bases. There are 16 residues in the CDR3. Germline values: CDR1 SGHAT, CDR2 FQNNGV. V trimming: 5 bases; J trimming: 6 bases; junction bases outside the gene matches: 8.

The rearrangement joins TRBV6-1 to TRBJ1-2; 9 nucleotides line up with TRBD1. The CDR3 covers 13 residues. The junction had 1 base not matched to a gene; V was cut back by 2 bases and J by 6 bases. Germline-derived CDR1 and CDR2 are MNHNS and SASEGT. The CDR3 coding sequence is TGTGCCAGCAGTGAAAGGACAGGGGATGGCTACACCTTC. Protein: CASSERTGDGYTF.

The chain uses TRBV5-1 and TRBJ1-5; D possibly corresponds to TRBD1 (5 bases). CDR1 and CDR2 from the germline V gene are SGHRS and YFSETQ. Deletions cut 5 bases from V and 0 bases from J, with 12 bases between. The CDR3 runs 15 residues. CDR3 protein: CASRGVVNSNQPQHF. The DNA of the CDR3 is TGCGCCAGCAGGGGGGTCGTTAATAGCAATCAGCCCCAGCATTTT.

The CDR3: CATSRDQGAEGYTF. The DNA for the CDR3 is TGTGCCACCAGCAGAGATCAGGGGGCAGAAGGCTACACCTTC. This chain connects TRBV15 to TRBJ1-2, with 8 positions matching TRBD1. The CDR3 is 14 amino acids. Trimming cost V 0 bases and J 8 bases; bases outside gene matches: 5. Germline loops: CDR1 LNHNV, CDR2 YYDKDF (reference sequence).

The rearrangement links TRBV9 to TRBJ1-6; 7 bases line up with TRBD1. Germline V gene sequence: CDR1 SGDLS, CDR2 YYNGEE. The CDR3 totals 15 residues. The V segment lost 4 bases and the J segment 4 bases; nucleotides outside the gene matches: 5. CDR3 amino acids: CASSRTGQYNSPLHF. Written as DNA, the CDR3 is TGTGCCAGCAGCCGGACGGGACAGTATAATTCACCCCTCCACTTT. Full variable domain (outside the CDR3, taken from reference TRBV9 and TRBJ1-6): DSGVTQTPKHLITATGQRVTLRCSPRSGDLSVYWYQQSLDQGLQFLIQYYNGEERAKGNILERFSAQQFPDLHSELNLSSLELGDSALYFCASSRTGQYNSPLHFGNGTRLTVT.

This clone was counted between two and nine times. DNA of the CDR3: TGTGCCAGCAGCTTGGATAGCAATCAGCCCCAGCATTTT. Translated, it gives CASSLDSNQPQHF. The chain has TRBV7-9 and TRBJ1-5; the D is unclear. Germline V gives CDR1 SEHNR, CDR2 FQNEAQ (reference sequence). The V and J ends lost 3 bases and 0 bases respectively, with 3 bases between them. This CDR3 has 13 amino acids.

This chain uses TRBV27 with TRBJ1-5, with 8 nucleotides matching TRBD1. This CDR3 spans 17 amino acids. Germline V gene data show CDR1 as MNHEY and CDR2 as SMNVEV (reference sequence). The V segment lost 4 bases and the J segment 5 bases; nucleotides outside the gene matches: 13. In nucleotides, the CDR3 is TGTGCCAGCAGTTCCTGGACAGGGTTCGGTACATATCAGCCCCAGCATTTT. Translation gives CASSSWTGFGTYQPQHF.

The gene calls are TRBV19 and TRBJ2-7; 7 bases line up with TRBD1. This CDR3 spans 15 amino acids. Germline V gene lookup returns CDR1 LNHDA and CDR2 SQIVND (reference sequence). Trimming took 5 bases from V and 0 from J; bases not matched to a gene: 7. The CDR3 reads CASSPAGTVSYEQYF. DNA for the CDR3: TGTGCCAGTAGTCCCGCCGGGACAGTCTCCTACGAGCAGTACTTC.